This passage covers 18 T cell receptor beta chains from one sample sequenced in a study of blood T cell repertoires in COVID-19. Libraries were prepared by immunoSEQ multiplex PCR; TCRdb keeps only in-frame clonotypes and omits some of them. Of 200,000 to 300,000 clones in the sample, roughly 90% are singletons; the top ten hold about 2%. The sequencing input was peripheral blood. These receptor sequences come from a man aged 25-45 years with active or convalescent COVID-19.

The chain combines TRBV30 with TRBJ2-1; 8 bases are a match to TRBD2. Germline-derived CDR1 and CDR2 are GTSNPN and SVGIG (reference sequence). V lost 4 bases to trimming and J lost 0 bases; unmatched junction nucleotides: 11. This CDR3 region has 17 residues. The CDR3, as DNA: TGTGCCTGGATGGGAGTAGCGGGGAGTAGCTCCTACAATGAGCAGTTCTTC. This codes for CAWMGVAGSSSYNEQFF.

The rearrangement joins TRBV5-1 to TRBJ1-1; TRBD1 might be the D (5 bases). Germline V CDR1 and CDR2: SGHRS, YFSETQ. Trimming pared 1 base from V and 3 bases from J, leaving 13 bases between. The CDR3 runs 15 residues. CDR3 sequence (DNA): TGCGCCAGCAGCTTGTCTACTGGGGCGGACACTGAAGCTTTCTTT. It translates to CASSLSTGADTEAFF. Based on the CDR3 plus reference TRBV5-1 and TRBJ1-1, the full variable domain is KAGVTQTPRYLIKTRGQQVTLSCSPISGHRSVSWYQQTPGQGLQFLFEYFSETQRNKGNFPGRFSGRQFSNSRSEMNVSTLELGDSALYLCASSLSTGADTEAFFGQGTRLTVV.

V usage is TRBV2 and J usage is TRBJ2-7; 12 bases match TRBD2. The ends lost 6 bases at V and 3 bases at J; junction bases unmatched: 6. CDR3 size: 15 residues. The germline V gene has CDR1 SNHLY and CDR2 FYNNEI. The CDR3 reads CASRGGLAGLYEQYF. In DNA form, the CDR3 reads TGTGCCAGCAGAGGGGGACTAGCGGGCCTCTACGAGCAGTACTTC.

This chain joins TRBV6-5 and TRBJ2-3; tentatively, D is TRBD2 (5 bases). Trimming took off 2 bases at V and 1 base at J, with 13 bases between the two ends. The CDR3 has 16 amino acids. The germline gives CDR1 MNHEY, CDR2 SVGAGI. The CDR3 loop reads CASSYKSLGGTDTQYF. In DNA, the CDR3 is TGTGCCAGCAGTTACAAGTCGCTCGGGGGCACAGATACGCAGTATTTT.

Worth noting for this clone: Other DNA sequences from this sample encode an identical CDR3 as well. The chain joins TRBV5-1 to TRBJ1-1; D unresolved. CDR1 is SGHRS, CDR2 YFSETQ, per germline. There are 14 residues in the CDR3. V lost 2 bases and J lost 2, with 10 bases in between. The CDR3, as DNA: TGCGCCAGCAGCTTATCACGGGGAAACACTGAAGCTTTCTTT. Its translation is CASSLSRGNTEAFF.

The V and J genes are TRBV20-1 and TRBJ1-5; D is uncertain. The V gene's germline CDR1 is DFQATT and CDR2 SNEGSKA (reference sequence). The CDR3 length is 13 residues. The ends were cut back, 3 bases at V and 3 bases at J, with 9 bases in the middle. The CDR3: CSASKQPNQPQHF. CDR3 nucleotide sequence: TGCAGTGCTAGTAAACAGCCCAATCAGCCCCAGCATTTT.

The chain uses TRBV27 and TRBJ2-7; the match to TRBD2 covers 7 bases. The junction had 16 bases not matched to a gene; V was cut back by 5 bases and J by 3 bases. Germline CDR1 reads MNHEY; CDR2 reads SMNVEV (reference sequence). The CDR3 runs 17 residues. CDR3 bases: TGTGCCAGCAGTCCCTCCGGGACCGGGGGGATAAGCTACGAGCAGTACTTC. Its protein product is CASSPSGTGGISYEQYF.

The table lists this clone with a few counts. The chain uses TRBV5-6 and TRBJ1-6, with D unresolved. This CDR3 spans 13 amino acids. V lost 7 bases and J 1 base, leaving 6 bases between the germline ends. In germline, CDR1 is SGHDT, CDR2 YYEEEE. The CDR3 DNA follows: TGTGCCAGCGGCCCGTCCTATAATTCACCCCTCCACTTT. Protein product: CASGPSYNSPLHF.

CDR3 coding DNA: TGTGCCAGCAGCTTAGGTGGACAGGGGGCAACTGAAGCTTTCTTT. Residues: CASSLGGQGATEAFF. The rearrangement joins TRBV11-2 to TRBJ1-1; 11 bases align to TRBD1. V lost 1 base to trimming and J lost 5 bases; unmatched junction nucleotides: 3. The CDR3 consists of 15 residues. Germline lookup yields CDR1 SGHAT and CDR2 FQNNGV.

The chain links TRBV5-1 to TRBJ2-3, with 10 bases aligning to TRBD2. There are 16 residues in the CDR3. V shed 4 bases, J shed 3 bases, and the junction held 8 bases outside the gene matches. Germline CDR1 is SGHRS and CDR2 is YFSETQ. CDR3 region: CASSPQAGGKTDTQYF. The CDR3 nucleotides are TGCGCCAGCAGCCCGCAAGCGGGGGGGAAGACAGATACGCAGTATTTT.

The chain has TRBV4-1 and TRBJ2-6; D gene uncertain. Germline CDR1 is MGHRA and CDR2 is YSYEKL. V was clipped by 2 bases and J by 0 bases, with 8 bases between them. The CDR3 covers 16 residues. The CDR3 sequence is CASSQPQDSGANVLTF. As DNA, the CDR3 is TGCGCCAGCAGCCAACCTCAGGACTCTGGGGCCAACGTCCTGACTTTC.

The gene calls are TRBV7-2 and TRBJ1-2; 9 nucleotides line up with TRBD1. V was pared by 3 bases and J by 8 bases, with 13 bases of the junction left unmatched. The CDR3 runs 16 residues. Germline V gene lookup returns CDR1 SGHTA and CDR2 FQGNSA. The chain's CDR3 is CASSLGQGRSGAGYTF. CDR3 in DNA: TGTGCCAGCAGCTTGGGACAGGGAAGAAGTGGAGCGGGCTACACCTTC.

The V and J genes are TRBV19 and TRBJ1-5; possible D gene TRBD1, 5 bases. Germline V CDR1 and CDR2: LNHDA, SQIVND (reference sequence). V was clipped by 9 bases and J by 4 bases, with 10 bases between them. The CDR3 is 12 amino acids. This CDR3 reads CASRVGNQPQHF. CDR3 nucleotides: TGTGCCAGCAGGGTTGGGAATCAGCCCCAGCATTTT.

The V call is TRBV7-9, the J call TRBJ2-7; D is ambiguous. The germline gives CDR1 SEHNR, CDR2 FQNEAQ (reference sequence). This CDR3 comprises 12 residues. Trimming removed 4 bases at V and 2 bases at J, with 6 bases between. CDR3 loop: CASSSQTYEQYF. The CDR3 bases are TGTGCCAGCAGCTCACAAACCTACGAGCAGTACTTC.

The chain carries TRBV5-1 and TRBJ2-5; weak D call: TRBD1 (5 bases). Germline lookup yields CDR1 SGHRS and CDR2 YFSETQ. The V gene lost 5 bases and the J gene lost 2 bases, with 13 bases spanning the gap. The CDR3 length is 14 residues. The CDR3 sequence: CASSNGHEQETQYF. CDR3 bases: TGCGCCAGCAGTAACGGACACGAACAAGAGACCCAGTACTTC. Supplemented by reference TRBV5-1 and TRBJ2-5, the full variable domain reads KAGVTQTPRYLIKTRGQQVTLSCSPISGHRSVSWYQQTPGQGLQFLFEYFSETQRNKGNFPGRFSGRQFSNSRSEMNVSTLELGDSALYLCASSNGHEQETQYFGPGTRLLVL.

This rearrangement joins TRBV6-5 to TRBJ1-6; the D gene is possibly TRBD1 (6 bases). The CDR3 consists of 14 residues. The germline V gene encodes CDR1 MNHEY and CDR2 SVGAGI. V shed 5 bases and J shed 3 bases, with 8 bases lying between them. The CDR3 protein is CASSNRDYNSPLHF. The CDR3 DNA is TGTGCCAGCAGTAACAGGGACTATAATTCACCCCTCCACTTT.

The rearrangement joins TRBV12-3 or TRBV12-4 to TRBJ1-2; TRBD1 is a possible D gene (5 bases). The CDR3 has 12 amino acids. V was pared by 3 bases and J by 10 bases, with 12 bases between. The CDR3 bases are TGTGCCAGCAGTTTGGGAAGGGGCGACTACACCTTC. Translating gives CASSLGRGDYTF.

Note on this clone: Since no conserved phenylalanine or tryptophan closes the CDR3, a read error is the likely cause. No DNA is shown, since the ends of the CDR3 on it are uncertain; the CDR3 is the one TCRdb lists. The V and J genes are TRBV2 and TRBJ2-4; whether TRBD1, the table's D call, matches the DNA was not checked. CDR1 and CDR2 (germline): SNHLY, FYNNEI. The CDR3 sequence runs 12 residues, both termini included. CDR3 region: CASSDDNTHPVL.